The next 10 T cell receptor beta chains were all read from a single sample in a study of blood T cell repertoires in COVID-19. Assay: immunoSEQ multiplex PCR; the TCRdb copy retains only in-frame clones and omits some. Seen here are fewer than 250,000 clones, roughly 82% observed once, and the top ten hold approximately 2%. The material sequenced was PBMCs or T cells enriched from blood (not recorded which). All receptors derive from a woman aged 45-60 years who had recovered from COVID-19.

The J gene is TRBJ2-5, the V gene TRBV18; 8 bases are a match to TRBD1. The germline gives CDR1 KGHSH, CDR2 LQKENI. This CDR3 is built from 14 residues. Trimming removed 3 bases from V and 1 base from J; junction bases left unmatched: 1. The CDR3 sequence: CASSPGQGQETQYF. As DNA, the CDR3 is TGTGCCAGCTCACCCGGACAGGGCCAAGAGACCCAGTACTTC.

The chain couples TRBV30 to TRBJ2-7; perhaps TRBD1 as D (6 bases). Germline assignment: CDR1 GTSNPN and CDR2 SVGIG (reference sequence). This CDR3 is built from 14 residues. Trimming took off 0 bases at V and 4 bases at J, with 13 bases between the two ends. Here the CDR3 DNA reads TGTGCCTGGAGTGTAGGGCAGGGGCCGTACGAGCAGTACTTC. Its protein is CAWSVGQGPYEQYF.

The V gene is TRBV28, the J gene TRBJ2-1, with TRBD1 identical over 8 bases. This CDR3 comprises 15 residues. The V gene end was trimmed by 6 bases and the J gene end by 6 bases; junction bases not matched to a gene: 10. Germline lookup yields CDR1 MDHEN and CDR2 SYDVKM. The CDR3 region is CASRYDRGAANEQFF. The CDR3 nucleotides read TGTGCCAGCAGATATGACAGGGGTGCAGCCAATGAGCAGTTCTTC.

The chain uses TRBV4-1 and TRBJ1-5; maybe TRBD1 (6 bases). Trimming stripped 0 bases from V and 2 bases from J, with 11 bases between. This CDR3 region has 16 residues. CDR1 and CDR2 (germline): MGHRA, YSYEKL. CDR3: CASSQEGRGGNQPQHF. The CDR3 nucleotides read TGCGCCAGCAGCCAAGAAGGCAGGGGTGGCAATCAGCCCCAGCATTTT.

A few counts support this clone. V gene TRBV4-1 combines with J gene TRBJ2-1; 7 nucleotides agree with TRBD2. CDR3 length: 15 residues. Germline V gives CDR1 MGHRA, CDR2 YSYEKL. The J segment lost 4 bases and the V segment lost 4 bases, leaving 7 bases of the junction unmatched. This CDR3 reads CASSLHSGGYNEQFF. The CDR3 nucleotides read TGCGCCAGCAGCCTTCATTCGGGGGGTTACAATGAGCAGTTCTTC.

V usage is TRBV9 and J usage is TRBJ1-1; weak D call: TRBD1 (6 bases). Germline CDR1 reads SGDLS; CDR2 reads YYNGEE. Trimming removed 7 bases at V and 3 bases at J, with 10 bases between. The CDR3 extends over 12 amino acids. The CDR3: CASSKGDTEAFF. In DNA form, the CDR3 reads TGTGCCAGCTCCAAGGGGGACACTGAAGCTTTCTTT.

This chain links TRBV14 with TRBJ1-6; the D is unclear. Germline values: CDR1 SGHDN, CDR2 FVKESK. V lost 4 bases and J lost 0, with 10 bases in between. This CDR3 contains 16 residues. The CDR3 nucleotides read TGTGCCAGCAGCCGAGTAGCTAGCTCCTATAATTCACCCCTCCACTTT. As protein: CASSRVASSYNSPLHF.

This chain joins TRBV9 and TRBJ1-1, with D possibly being TRBD1 (6 bases). The germline CDR1 and CDR2 sequences are SGDLS and YYNGEE. Trimming removed 3 bases from V and 5 bases from J, with 20 bases in between. This CDR3 has 16 residues. CDR3 region: CASSAGQWGPVTEAFF. In DNA, the CDR3 is TGTGCCAGCAGCGCGGGGCAGTGGGGGCCGGTTACTGAAGCTTTCTTT.

The chain uses TRBV7-9 and TRBJ1-5, with 9 nucleotides matching TRBD1. In germline, CDR1 is SEHNR, CDR2 FQNEAQ (reference sequence). V gave up 11 bases and J gave up 4 bases; unmatched junction bases: 6. The CDR3 length is 13 residues. The CDR3 bases are TGTGCCTGGGGGACAGGGCGTAATCAGCCCCAGCATTTT. Translated: CAWGTGRNQPQHF.

J is TRBJ2-5 and V is TRBV7-8, with a weak D call TRBD1 (5 bases). V shed 3 bases and J shed 4 bases, with 12 bases lying between them. The germline V gene encodes CDR1 SGHVS and CDR2 FQNEAQ. The CDR3 totals 14 residues. The CDR3 DNA sequence: TGTGCCAGCAGCTTCTCAGGGTGGACAGAGACCCAGTACTTC. It yields the protein CASSFSGWTETQYF. Full variable domain (missing parts from reference TRBV7-8 and TRBJ2-5): GAGVSQSPRYKVAKRGQDVALRCDPISGHVSLFWYQQALGQGPEFLTYFQNEAQLDKSGLPSDRFFAERPEGSVSTLKIQRTQQEDSAVYLCASSFSGWTETQYFGPGTRLLVL.